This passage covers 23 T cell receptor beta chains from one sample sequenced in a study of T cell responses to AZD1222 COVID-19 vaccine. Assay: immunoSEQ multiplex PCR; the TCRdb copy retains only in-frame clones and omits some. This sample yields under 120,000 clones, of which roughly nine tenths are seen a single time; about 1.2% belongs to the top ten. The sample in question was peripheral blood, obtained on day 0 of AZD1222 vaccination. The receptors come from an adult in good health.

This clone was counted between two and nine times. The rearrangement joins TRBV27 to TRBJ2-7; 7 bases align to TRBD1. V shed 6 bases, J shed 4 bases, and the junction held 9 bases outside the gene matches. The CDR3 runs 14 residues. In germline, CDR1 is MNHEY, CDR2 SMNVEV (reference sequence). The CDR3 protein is CASSHHPGGYEQYF. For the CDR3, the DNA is TGTGCCAGCAGCCATCACCCAGGGGGTTACGAGCAGTACTTC.

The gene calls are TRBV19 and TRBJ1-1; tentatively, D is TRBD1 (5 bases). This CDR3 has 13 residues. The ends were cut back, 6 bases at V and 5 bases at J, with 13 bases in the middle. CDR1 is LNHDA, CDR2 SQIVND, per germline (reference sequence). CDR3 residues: CASSQGIITEAFF. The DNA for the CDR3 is TGTGCCAGTAGCCAGGGTATTATAACTGAAGCTTTCTTT.

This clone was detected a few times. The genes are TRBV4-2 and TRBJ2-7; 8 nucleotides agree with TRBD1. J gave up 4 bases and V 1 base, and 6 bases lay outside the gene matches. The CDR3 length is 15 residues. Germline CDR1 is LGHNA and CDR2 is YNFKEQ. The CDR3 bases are TGTGCCAGCAGCCAAGGGACAGGGTCAGAATACGAGCAGTACTTC. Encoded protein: CASSQGTGSEYEQYF.

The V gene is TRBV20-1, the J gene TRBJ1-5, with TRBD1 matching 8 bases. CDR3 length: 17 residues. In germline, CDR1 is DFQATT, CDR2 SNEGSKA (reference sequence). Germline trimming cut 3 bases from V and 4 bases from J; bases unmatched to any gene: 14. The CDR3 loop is CSASLIPTGARNQPQHF. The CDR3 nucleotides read TGCAGTGCTAGTCTTATCCCGACAGGGGCTAGAAATCAGCCCCAGCATTTT.

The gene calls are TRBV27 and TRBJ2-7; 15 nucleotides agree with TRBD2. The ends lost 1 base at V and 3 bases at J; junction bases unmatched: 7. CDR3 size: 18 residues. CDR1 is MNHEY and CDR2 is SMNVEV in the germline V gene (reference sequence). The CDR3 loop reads CASSLYGLAGGPGYEQYF. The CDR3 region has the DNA TGTGCCAGCAGTTTATACGGACTAGCGGGAGGGCCCGGCTACGAGCAGTACTTC.

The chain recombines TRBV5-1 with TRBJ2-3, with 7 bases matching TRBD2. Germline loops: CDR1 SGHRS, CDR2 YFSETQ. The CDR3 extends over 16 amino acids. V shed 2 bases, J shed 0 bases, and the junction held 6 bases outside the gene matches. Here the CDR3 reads CASSFGSGTSTDTQYF. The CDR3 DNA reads TGCGCCAGCAGCTTCGGGAGCGGGACTAGCACAGATACGCAGTATTTT.

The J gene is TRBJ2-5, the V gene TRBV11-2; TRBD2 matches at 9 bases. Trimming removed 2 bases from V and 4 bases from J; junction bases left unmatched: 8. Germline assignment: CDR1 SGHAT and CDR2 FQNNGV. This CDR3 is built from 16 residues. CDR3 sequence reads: CASSLYGSGRRETQYF. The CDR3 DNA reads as TGTGCCAGCAGCTTATATGGTAGCGGGAGAAGAGAGACCCAGTACTTC.

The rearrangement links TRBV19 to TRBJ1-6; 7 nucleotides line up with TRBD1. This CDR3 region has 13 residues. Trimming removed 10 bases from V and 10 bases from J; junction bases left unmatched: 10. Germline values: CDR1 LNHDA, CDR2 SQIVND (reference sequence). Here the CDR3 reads CATKEGAGSPLHF. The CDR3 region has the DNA TGTGCCACCAAGGAGGGGGCAGGGTCACCCCTCCACTTT.

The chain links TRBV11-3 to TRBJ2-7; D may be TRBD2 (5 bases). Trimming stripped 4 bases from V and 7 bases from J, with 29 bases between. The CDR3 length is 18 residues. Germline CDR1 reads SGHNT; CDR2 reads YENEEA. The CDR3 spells CASSSNKHGAERSREQYF. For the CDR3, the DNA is TGTGCCAGCAGCTCCAACAAACATGGAGCGGAGAGGTCCAGGGAGCAGTACTTC.

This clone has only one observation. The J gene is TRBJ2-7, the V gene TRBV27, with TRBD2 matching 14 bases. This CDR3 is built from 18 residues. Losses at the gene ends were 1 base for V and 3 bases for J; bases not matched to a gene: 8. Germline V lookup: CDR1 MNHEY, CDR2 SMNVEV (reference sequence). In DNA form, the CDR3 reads TGTGCCAGCAGTTTATGGGGACTAGCGGGAGATGGGAACTACGAGCAGTACTTC. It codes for CASSLWGLAGDGNYEQYF.

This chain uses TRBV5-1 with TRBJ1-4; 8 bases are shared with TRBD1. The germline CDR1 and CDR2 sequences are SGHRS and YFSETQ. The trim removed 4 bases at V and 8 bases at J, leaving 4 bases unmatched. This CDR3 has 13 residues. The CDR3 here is CASSPDRVEKLFF. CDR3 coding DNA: TGCGCCAGCAGCCCGGACAGGGTAGAAAAACTGTTTTTT.

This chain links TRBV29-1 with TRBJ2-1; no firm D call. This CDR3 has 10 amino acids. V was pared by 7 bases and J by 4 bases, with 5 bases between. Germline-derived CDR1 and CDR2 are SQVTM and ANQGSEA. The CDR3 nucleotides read TGCAGCGGCCTATACAATGAGCAGTTCTTC. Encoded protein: CSGLYNEQFF.

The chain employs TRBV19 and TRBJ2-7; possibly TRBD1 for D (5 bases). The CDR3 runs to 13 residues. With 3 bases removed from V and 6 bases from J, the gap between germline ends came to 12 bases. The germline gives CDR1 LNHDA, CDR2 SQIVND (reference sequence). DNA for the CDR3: TGTGCCAGTAGTATCCCCCCCCAGGGCGAGCAGTACTTC. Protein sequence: CASSIPPQGEQYF.

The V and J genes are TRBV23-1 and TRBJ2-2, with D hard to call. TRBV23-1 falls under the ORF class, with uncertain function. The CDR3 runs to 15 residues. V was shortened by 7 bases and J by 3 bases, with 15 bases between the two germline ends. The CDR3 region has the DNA TGCGCCAGCACCCAGGCGGTACGGGACACCGGGGAGCTGTTTTTT. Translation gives CASTQAVRDTGELFF.

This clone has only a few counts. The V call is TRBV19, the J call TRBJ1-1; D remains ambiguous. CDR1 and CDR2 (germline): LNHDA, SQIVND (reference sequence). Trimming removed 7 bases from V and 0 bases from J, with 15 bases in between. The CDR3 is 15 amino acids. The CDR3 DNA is TGTGCCAGTAAAAGGGAGACCCACATGAACACTGAAGCTTTCTTT. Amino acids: CASKRETHMNTEAFF.

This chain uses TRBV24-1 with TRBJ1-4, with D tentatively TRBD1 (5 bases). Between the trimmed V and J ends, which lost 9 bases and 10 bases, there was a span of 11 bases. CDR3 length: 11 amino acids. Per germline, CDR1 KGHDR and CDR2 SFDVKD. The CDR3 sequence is CATEIRGKLFF. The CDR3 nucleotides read TGTGCCACCGAGATAAGGGGAAAACTGTTTTTT.

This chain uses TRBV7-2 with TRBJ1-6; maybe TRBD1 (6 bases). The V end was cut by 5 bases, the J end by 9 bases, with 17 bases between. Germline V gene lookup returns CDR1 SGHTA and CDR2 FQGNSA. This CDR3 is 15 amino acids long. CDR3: CASSPGAGVTSPLHF. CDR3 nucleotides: TGTGCCAGCAGCCCAGGGGCTGGGGTTACTTCACCCCTCCACTTT.

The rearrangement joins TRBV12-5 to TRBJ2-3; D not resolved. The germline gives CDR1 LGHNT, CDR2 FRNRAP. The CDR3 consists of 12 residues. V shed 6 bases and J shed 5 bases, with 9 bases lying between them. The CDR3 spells CASGPYGDTQYF. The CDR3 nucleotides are TGTGCTAGTGGGCCCTACGGAGATACGCAGTATTTT.

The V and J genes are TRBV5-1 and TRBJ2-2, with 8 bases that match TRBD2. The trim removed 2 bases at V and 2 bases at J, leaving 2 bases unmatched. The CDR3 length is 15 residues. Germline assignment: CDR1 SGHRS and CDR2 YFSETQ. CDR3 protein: CASSFSGTNTGELFF. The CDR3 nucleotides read TGCGCCAGCAGCTTTAGCGGGACCAACACCGGGGAGCTGTTTTTT. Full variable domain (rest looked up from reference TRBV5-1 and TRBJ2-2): KAGVTQTPRYLIKTRGQQVTLSCSPISGHRSVSWYQQTPGQGLQFLFEYFSETQRNKGNFPGRFSGRQFSNSRSEMNVSTLELGDSALYLCASSFSGTNTGELFFGEGSRLTVL.

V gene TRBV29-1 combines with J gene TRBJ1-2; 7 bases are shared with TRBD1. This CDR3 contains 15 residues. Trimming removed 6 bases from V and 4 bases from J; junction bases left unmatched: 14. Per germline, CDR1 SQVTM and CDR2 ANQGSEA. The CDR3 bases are TGCAGCGTCGCCCAGGGGGATCAGGGGAGCTATGGCTACACCTTC. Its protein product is CSVAQGDQGSYGYTF.

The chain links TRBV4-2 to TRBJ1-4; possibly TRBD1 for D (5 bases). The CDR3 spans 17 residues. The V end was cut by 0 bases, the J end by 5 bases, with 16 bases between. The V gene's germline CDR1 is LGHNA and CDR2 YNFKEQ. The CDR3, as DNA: TGTGCCAGCAGCCAAGAGGCGGGGGTTTGGGGGAATGAAAAACTGTTTTTT. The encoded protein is CASSQEAGVWGNEKLFF.

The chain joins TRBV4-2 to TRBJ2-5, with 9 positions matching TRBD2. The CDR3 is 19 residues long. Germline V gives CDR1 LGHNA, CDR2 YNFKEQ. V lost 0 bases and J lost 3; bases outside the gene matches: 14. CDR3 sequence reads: CASSQDLRRASGAKETQYF. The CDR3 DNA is TGTGCCAGCAGCCAAGATCTAAGGAGAGCTAGCGGGGCGAAAGAGACCCAGTACTTC.

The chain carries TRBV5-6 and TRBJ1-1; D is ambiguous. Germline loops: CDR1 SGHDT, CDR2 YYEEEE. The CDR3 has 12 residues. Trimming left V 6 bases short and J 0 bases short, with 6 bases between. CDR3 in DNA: TGTGCCAGCACCACCCTGAACACTGAAGCTTTCTTT. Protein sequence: CASTTLNTEAFF.